Below, one TCR beta chain is given with its context. Via MiXCR, TCRdb re-called the 5' RACE reads, giving one row per CDR3 protein. In the table there are hundreds of thousands of distinct CDR3 sequences, roughly 20% of which are singletons. These data originate in a study of identical twins. The CDR3 covers 16 residues. Trimming cost V 9 bases and J 2 bases, with 21 bases left between them. The germline V gene encodes CDR1 ENHRY and CDR2 SYGVKD. These data were likewise used in another study, on T cells expressing NK-cell markers. This second study notes: Repertoires of TCR beta were obtained from T cells sorted as CD3+CD56+NKG2C+, CD3+CD56+NKG2C- and CD3+CD56-NKG2C+.

The V gene is TRBV10-3, the J gene TRBJ2-3, with D perhaps given as TRBD1 or TRBD2 (5 bases each). Sequencing was performed on PBMCs. The sequence was collected from a woman between 18 and 30 years old in good health. The CDR3 protein is CAIGDRSGLYTDTQYF. The CDR3 DNA reads as TGTGCCATTGGGGACCGGAGCGGACTTTACACAGATACGCAGTATTTT.